This TCR beta chain was recorded in a study of graft-versus-host responses after intestinal transplantation (dated by TCRdb to the early 2020s). With regard to the full study: The transplants that recipients received were multivisceral, liver-intestinal, or isolated intestinal. Anti-thymocyte globulin induction was given to all recipients, followed by maintenance tacrolimus and steroids for approximately three years. After intestinal transplantation, graft-versus-host and host-versus-graft alloreactive T cell clones in the graft, circulation and bone marrow were tracked using bulk TCR-beta CDR3 sequencing. Alloreactive clones were identified by sequencing pre-transplant mixed lymphocyte reaction products and comparing these products with unstimulated pre-transplant donor and recipient T cells. Of the 20 to 25 intestinal transplant recipients enrolled in the cohort, one of whom was a retransplant, a few patients without pretransplant specimens were excluded. Donor T cell macrochimerism was defined as a peak of at least 4% donor T cells among recipient peripheral blood mononuclear cells. Instead of going to the commercial service, samples from a few later patients were sequenced in-house on an Illumina MiSeq and processed with MiXCR.

The library was prepared using the immunoSEQ multiplex PCR assay. For most patients, genomic DNA was isolated with the Qiagen DNeasy Blood and Tissue Kit and sent frozen to Adaptive Biotechnologies for TCR sequencing. For most patients, high-throughput TCR-beta CDR3 sequencing of genomic DNA was performed by Adaptive Biotechnologies. For the original study's pipeline: Adaptive's ImmunoSEQ software was the source of the TCR sequencing data for about 17 patients, while a few other patients were processed with MiXCR and VDJtools. CD4 versus CD8 sorting errors were corrected by removing sequences found in both subsets at a frequency ratio below 5:1. CDR3 nucleotide sequences shared by donor and recipient were removed because the origin of these sequences could not be assigned. At least 2-fold expansion over unstimulated cells and a minimum CFSE-low frequency of 0.002% (template counts) or 0.001% (read counts) were required for clones to be classified as alloreactive. Clones detected in sequenced pre-transplant spleen, lymph node, or MLR CFSE-low populations of the donor or recipient were defined as mappable. Cumulative frequency of alloreactive clones was calculated as a percentage of all sequences weighted by copy number. Drawn from immuneACCESS, this table holds only the in-frame rearrangements with V and J called that TCRdb kept. Clones are partly lost; checked studies trace under half to an unresolved V gene and leave the rest unexplained. Clone size and V and J calls were adopted from that table, with D and trimming inferred from the DNA. The sample contains about 90,000 clones, 85% to 95% of them found a single time. The top ten hold about 0.2% of the sample.

Study-wide findings and limitations: The relatively low number and heterogeneity of intestinal transplant patients limited the conclusions. High GvH to HvG T cell clonal ratios were observed in the allografts of patients with donor T cell macrochimerism. GvH clones were detected in recipient bone marrow, and some appeared earlier in ileal mucosa or blood, consistent with an intestinal mucosal origin. Early after transplant, peak levels of circulating GvH clones were found to be associated with declines in HvG clones.

The sample's time point, from its label and the paper: cells obtained before transplantation from donor or recipient. CD3+CD4+ and CD3+CD8+ populations were FACS-sorted from unstimulated pre-transplant donor and recipient cells taken from spleen or lymph nodes. The germline V gene yields MDHEN for CDR1 and SYDVKM for CDR2. Including cysteine and phenylalanine, the CDR3 has 13 amino acids. Left in the record is the CDR3 DNA by itself, 39 bases read in frame from the first base. V is shortened by 2 bases, J by 6 bases, and the region joining them spans 9 bases. As regards this clone: The antigen this receptor binds is unknown. Base qualities are not recorded, but no much larger clone differs from it by a single base.

Here the sequenced sample was unstimulated CD4+ T cells sorted from spleen or lymph node cells, taken before transplant. This TCR derives from a human donor who was the organ donor for an intestinal transplant. This receptor chain uses TRBV28 and TRBJ2-3, with no confidently assigned D gene. The sequence in DNA is TGTGCCAGCAGTTTAGGACCGGCGGATACGCAGTATTTT. Its protein is CASSLGPADTQYF.